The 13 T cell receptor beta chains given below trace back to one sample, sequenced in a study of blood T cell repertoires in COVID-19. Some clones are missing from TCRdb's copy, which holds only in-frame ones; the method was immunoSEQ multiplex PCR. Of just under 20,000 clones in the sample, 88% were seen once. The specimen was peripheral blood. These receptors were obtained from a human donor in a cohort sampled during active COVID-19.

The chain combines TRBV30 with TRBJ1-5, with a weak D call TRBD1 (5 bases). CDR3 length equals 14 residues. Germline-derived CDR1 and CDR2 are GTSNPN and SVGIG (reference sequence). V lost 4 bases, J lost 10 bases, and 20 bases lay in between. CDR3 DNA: TGTGCCTGGACCCACAGGCACCGCAGTGATCCCCAGCATTTT. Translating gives CAWTHRHRSDPQHF.

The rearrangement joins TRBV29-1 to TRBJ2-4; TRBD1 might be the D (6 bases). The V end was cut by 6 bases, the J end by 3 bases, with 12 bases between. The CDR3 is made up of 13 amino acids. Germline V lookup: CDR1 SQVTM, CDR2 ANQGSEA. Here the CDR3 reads CSVEDRGKNIQYF. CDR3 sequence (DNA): TGCAGCGTCGAGGACAGAGGCAAAAACATTCAGTACTTC.

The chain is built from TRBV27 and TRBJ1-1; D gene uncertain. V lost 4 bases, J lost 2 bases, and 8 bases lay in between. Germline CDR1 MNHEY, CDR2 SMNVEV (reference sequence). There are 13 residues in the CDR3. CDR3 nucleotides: TGTGCCAGCAGTTACCAGGCAAACACTGAAGCTTTCTTT. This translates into CASSYQANTEAFF.

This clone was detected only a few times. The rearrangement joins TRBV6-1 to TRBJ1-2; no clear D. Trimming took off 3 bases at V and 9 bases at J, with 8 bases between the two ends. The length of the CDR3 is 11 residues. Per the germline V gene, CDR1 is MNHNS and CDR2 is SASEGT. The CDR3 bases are TGTGCCAGCAGTGACAGTTTTAGCTACACCTTC. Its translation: CASSDSFSYTF.

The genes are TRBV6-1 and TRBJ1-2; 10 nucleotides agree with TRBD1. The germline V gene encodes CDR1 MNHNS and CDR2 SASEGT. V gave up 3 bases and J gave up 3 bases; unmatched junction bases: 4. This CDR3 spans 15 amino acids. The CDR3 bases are TGTGCCAGCAGTGACCGGGACAGGGGAGACTATGGCTACACCTTC. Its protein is CASSDRDRGDYGYTF.

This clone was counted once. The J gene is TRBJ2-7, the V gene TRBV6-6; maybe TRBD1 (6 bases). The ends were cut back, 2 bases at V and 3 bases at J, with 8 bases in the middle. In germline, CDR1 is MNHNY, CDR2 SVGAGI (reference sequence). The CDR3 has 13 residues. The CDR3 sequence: CASSYGQNYEQYF. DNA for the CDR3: TGTGCCAGCAGTTACGGACAGAACTACGAGCAGTACTTC.

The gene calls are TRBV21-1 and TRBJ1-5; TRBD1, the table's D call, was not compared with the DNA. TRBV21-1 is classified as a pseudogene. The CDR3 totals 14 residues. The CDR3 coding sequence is TGTGCCAGACGGACAGGGCGGCTTAATCAGCCCCAGCATTTT. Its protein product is CARRTGRLNQPQHF.

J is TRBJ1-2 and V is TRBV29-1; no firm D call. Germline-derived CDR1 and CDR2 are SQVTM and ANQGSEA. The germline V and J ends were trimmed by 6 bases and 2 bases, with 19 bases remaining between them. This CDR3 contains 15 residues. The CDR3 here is CSVQPHAGANYGYTF. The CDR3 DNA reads TGCAGCGTCCAACCCCACGCGGGAGCAAACTATGGCTACACCTTC.

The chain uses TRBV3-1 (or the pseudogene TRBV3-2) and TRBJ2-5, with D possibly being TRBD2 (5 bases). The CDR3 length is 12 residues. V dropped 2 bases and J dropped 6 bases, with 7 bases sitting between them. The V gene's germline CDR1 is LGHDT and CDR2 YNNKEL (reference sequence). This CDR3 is CASSQTGKTQYF. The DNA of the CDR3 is TGTGCCAGCAGCCAAACGGGGAAGACCCAGTACTTC.

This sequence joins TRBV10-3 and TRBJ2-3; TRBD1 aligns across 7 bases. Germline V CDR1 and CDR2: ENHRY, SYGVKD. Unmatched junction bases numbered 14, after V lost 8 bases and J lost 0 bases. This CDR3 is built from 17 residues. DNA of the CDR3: TGTGCCATCGAGTGGACAGGTCTACCAAGGAGCACAGATACGCAGTATTTT. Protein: CAIEWTGLPRSTDTQYF.

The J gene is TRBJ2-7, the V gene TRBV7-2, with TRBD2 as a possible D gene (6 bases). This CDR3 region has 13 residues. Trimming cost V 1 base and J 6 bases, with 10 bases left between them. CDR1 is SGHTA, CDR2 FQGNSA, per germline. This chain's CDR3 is CASSLVAGREQYF. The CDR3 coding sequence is TGTGCCAGCAGCTTAGTGGCGGGACGCGAGCAGTACTTC.

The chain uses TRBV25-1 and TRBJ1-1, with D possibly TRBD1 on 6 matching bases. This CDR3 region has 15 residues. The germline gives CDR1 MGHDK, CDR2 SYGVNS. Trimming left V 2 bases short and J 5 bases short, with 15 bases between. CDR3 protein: CASSERQDAGTEAFF. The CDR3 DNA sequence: TGTGCCAGCAGTGAAAGACAGGACGCCGGGACTGAAGCTTTCTTT.

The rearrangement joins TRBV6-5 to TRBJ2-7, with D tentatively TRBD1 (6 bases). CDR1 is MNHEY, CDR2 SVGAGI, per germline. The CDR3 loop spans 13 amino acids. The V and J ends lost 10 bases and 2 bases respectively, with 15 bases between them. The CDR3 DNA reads TGTGCCACGGTCGGGACAAAAACCTACGAGCAGTACTTC. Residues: CATVGTKTYEQYF.